One and the same sample provided the 32 T cell receptor beta chains below, sequenced in a study of cytomegalovirus exposure and HLA in healthy donors. 60 Vbeta and 13 Jbeta primers were used in PCR. Clones were sequenced by immunoSEQ multiplex PCR, and TCRdb holds only the in-frame ones, with some missing. The sample lists fewer than 150,000 clones; more than 75% were seen once. What was sequenced was PBMCs. All receptors come from a young man in good health and CMV-seronegative.

The V and J genes are TRBV19 and TRBJ2-7; D is undetermined. Trimming shortened V by 7 bases and J by 5 bases, and 9 bases separated the two germline ends. The CDR3 runs to 11 residues. Germline values: CDR1 LNHDA, CDR2 SQIVND (reference sequence). The CDR3 DNA follows: TGTGCCAGTATAATGTCTGACGAGCAGTACTTC. Encoded protein: CASIMSDEQYF.

The chain has TRBV28 and TRBJ2-1; 11 nucleotides line up with TRBD2. The CDR3 has 15 residues. The V and J ends lost 3 bases and 9 bases, in that order; junction bases with no gene match: 7. Looked up from germline, CDR1 is MDHEN and CDR2 is SYDVKM. CDR3 amino acids: CASSFLSGRDTEQFF. In nucleotides, the CDR3 is TGTGCCAGCAGTTTTCTTAGCGGGAGGGATACTGAGCAGTTCTTC.

The chain has TRBV28 and TRBJ1-2; maybe TRBD1 (6 bases). Germline loops: CDR1 MDHEN, CDR2 SYDVKM. V gave up 6 bases and J gave up 5 bases, with 16 bases separating them. The CDR3 sequence is 14 residues long. The CDR3 spells CASRPGTTHYGYTF. The DNA for the CDR3 is TGTGCCAGCAGGCCCGGGACAACTCATTATGGCTACACCTTC.

The chain couples TRBV5-1 to TRBJ1-3; possibly TRBD1 for D (6 bases). The ends were cut back, 4 bases at V and 3 bases at J, with 11 bases in the middle. CDR1 and CDR2 (germline): SGHRS, YFSETQ. CDR3 length equals 14 residues. The DNA for the CDR3 is TGCGCCAGCAGCCCCGGGACACTTGGAAACACCATATATTTT. As protein: CASSPGTLGNTIYF.

The chain recombines TRBV29-1 with TRBJ1-3; maybe TRBD1 (6 bases). V was pared by 7 bases and J by 0 bases, with 7 bases between. This CDR3 contains 12 residues. Germline V gene data show CDR1 as SQVTM and CDR2 as ANQGSEA. CDR3 bases: TGCAGCGCAGGGGACTCTGGAAACACCATATATTTT. This sequence encodes CSAGDSGNTIYF.

This clone was counted only a few times. The V call is TRBV6-4, the J call TRBJ2-2; 10 nucleotides align to TRBD2. The ends lost 6 bases at V and 5 bases at J; junction bases unmatched: 6. There are 15 residues in the CDR3. Germline-derived CDR1 and CDR2 are MRHNA and SNTAGT. For the CDR3, the DNA is TGTGCCAGCAGCGTCGGGACTAGCGCTACCGGGGAGCTGTTTTTT. Translated, it gives CASSVGTSATGELFF.

This rearrangement joins TRBV5-1 to TRBJ1-3, with 7 bases fitting TRBD1. Germline assignment: CDR1 SGHRS and CDR2 YFSETQ. The CDR3 extends over 14 amino acids. Trimming took 0 bases from V and 4 from J; bases not matched to a gene: 1. DNA of the CDR3: TGCGCCAGCAGCTTGGGACAGGGAGGAAACACCATATATTTT. It specifies CASSLGQGGNTIYF. Complete variable domain (other parts from reference TRBV5-1 and TRBJ1-3): KAGVTQTPRYLIKTRGQQVTLSCSPISGHRSVSWYQQTPGQGLQFLFEYFSETQRNKGNFPGRFSGRQFSNSRSEMNVSTLELGDSALYLCASSLGQGGNTIYFGEGSWLTVV.

This chain joins TRBV11-2 and TRBJ1-3, with no clear D. Trimming removed 2 bases from V and 0 bases from J, with 5 bases in between. Germline CDR1 is SGHAT and CDR2 is FQNNGV. This CDR3 is 14 amino acids long. The CDR3 here is CASSLQFSGNTIYF. CDR3 in DNA: TGTGCCAGCAGCTTACAGTTCTCTGGAAACACCATATATTTT.

This clone is a singleton in its sample. The chain has TRBV10-3 and TRBJ2-3, with 15 bases identical to TRBD2. Trimming removed 6 bases from V and 5 bases from J; junction bases left unmatched: 15. The CDR3 loop spans 19 amino acids. Germline V CDR1 and CDR2: ENHRY, SYGVKD. The CDR3 region has the DNA TGTGCCATCAGCCCGGGACTAGCGGGAGGTCCCAGGTCGCAAGATACGCAGTATTTT. It codes for CAISPGLAGGPRSQDTQYF.

The chain recombines TRBV7-2 with TRBJ2-1; a possible D gene is TRBD2 (6 bases). This CDR3 comprises 14 residues. V dropped 7 bases and J dropped 9 bases, with 19 bases sitting between them. CDR1 and CDR2 (germline): SGHTA, FQGNSA. In DNA form, the CDR3 reads TGTGCCAGCACCCTGCCGAGTGTGGGGGGTGAGCAGTTCTTC. This gives the protein CASTLPSVGGEQFF.

The chain employs TRBV2 and TRBJ2-1, with 7 bases matching TRBD2. Trimming at V came to 8 bases and at J to 0 bases, leaving 7 bases not matched to a gene. Germline V gene data show CDR1 as SNHLY and CDR2 as FYNNEI. This CDR3 contains 15 residues. This CDR3 reads CASASGRSSYNEQFF. The CDR3 nucleotides are TGTGCCAGCGCTAGCGGTCGCAGCTCCTACAATGAGCAGTTCTTC.

This clone was detected only once. This rearrangement joins TRBV14 to TRBJ2-1; TRBD2 aligns across 14 bases. In germline, CDR1 is SGHDN, CDR2 FVKESK. The V segment lost 4 bases and the J segment 10 bases; nucleotides outside the gene matches: 12. The CDR3 runs to 17 residues. The CDR3 DNA reads as TGTGCCAGCAGCCCCCTTACGGGACTAGCGGGAGAGGAGGAGCAGTTCTTC. Amino acids: CASSPLTGLAGEEEQFF.

V is TRBV7-9 and J is TRBJ2-7; D is ambiguous. There are 14 residues in the CDR3. V was pared by 4 bases and J by 2 bases, with 12 bases between. Germline CDR1 SEHNR, CDR2 FQNEAQ (reference sequence). CDR3 nucleotide sequence: TGTGCCAGCAGCTGGGCCCTGACAACCTACGAGCAGTACTTC. Encoded protein: CASSWALTTYEQYF. The full variable domain, in which reference TRBV7-9 and TRBJ2-7 provide the parts outside the CDR3, is DTGVSQNPRHKITKRGQNVTFRCDPISEHNRLYWYRQTLGQGPEFLTYFQNEAQLEKSRLLSDRFSAERPKGSFSTLEIQRTEQGDSAMYLCASSWALTTYEQYFGPGTRLTVT.

CDR3 in DNA: TGTGCCAGCAGCTTATCTGGGAGATTTGGAAACACCATATATTTT. Encoded protein: CASSLSGRFGNTIYF. The chain carries TRBV11-2 and TRBJ1-3; D ambiguous. Germline CDR1 is SGHAT and CDR2 is FQNNGV. The CDR3 length is 15 residues. Trimming removed 2 bases from V and 3 bases from J, with 11 bases in between. Looking up the rest from reference TRBV11-2 and TRBJ1-3 gives the full variable domain: EAGVAQSPRYKIIEKRQSVAFWCNPISGHATLYWYQQILGQGPKLLIQFQNNGVVDDSQLPKDRFSAERLKGVDSTLKIQPAKLEDSAVYLCASSLSGRFGNTIYFGEGSWLTVV.

The rearrangement joins TRBV5-1 to TRBJ2-7, with TRBD2 matching over 7 bases. Germline assignment: CDR1 SGHRS and CDR2 YFSETQ. The CDR3 is 15 amino acids. V trimming: 3 bases; J trimming: 0 bases; junction bases outside the gene matches: 6. CDR3: CASSSGGSLSYEQYF. The CDR3, as DNA: TGCGCCAGCAGCTCCGGGGGGTCCCTCTCCTACGAGCAGTACTTC.

The CDR3, as DNA: TGTGCCAGCAGCTTATGGGCTGGATACAATGAGCAGTTCTTC. Its protein product is CASSLWAGYNEQFF. V is TRBV7-6 and J is TRBJ2-1; D call uncertain. The CDR3 contains 14 residues. Trimming pared 2 bases from V and 4 bases from J, leaving 9 bases between. Germline CDR1 SGHVS, CDR2 FNYEAQ.

This clone was observed a few times. The chain is built from TRBV28 and TRBJ2-6, with 13 bases lining up with TRBD2. The CDR3 length is 18 residues. J gave up 2 bases and V 6 bases, and 7 bases lay outside the gene matches. In germline, CDR1 is MDHEN, CDR2 SYDVKM. The CDR3 nucleotides read TGTGCCAGCAGATCACTCGGACTAGCGGGAGCTGGGGCCAACGTCCTGACTTTC. This sequence encodes CASRSLGLAGAGANVLTF.

This chain joins TRBV4-3 and TRBJ2-3; 10 bases map to TRBD2. The CDR3 runs to 15 residues. V lost 6 bases, J lost 2 bases, and 5 bases stayed unmatched. Germline V gene data show CDR1 as LGHNA and CDR2 as YSLEER. As DNA, the CDR3 is TGCGCCAGCAGTAAGCGGGAGGGGGCCACAGATACGCAGTATTTT. Its translation is CASSKREGATDTQYF.

V usage is TRBV30 and J usage is TRBJ1-3; no clear D. The CDR3 is made up of 15 amino acids. Trimming took 0 bases from V and 4 from J, leaving 13 bases between them. The germline CDR1 and CDR2 sequences are GTSNPN and SVGIG (reference sequence). The CDR3 bases are TGTGCCTGGAGTGTGGGCTCCTCAGCAGGAAACACCATATATTTT. This sequence encodes CAWSVGSSAGNTIYF.

This clone was seen only a few times. The chain carries TRBV28 and TRBJ2-3; maybe TRBD1 (6 bases). CDR3 length: 16 residues. The germline V gene has CDR1 MDHEN and CDR2 SYDVKM. V lost 6 bases and J 2 bases, leaving 18 bases between the germline ends. The CDR3 here is CASSPRDTAYTDTQYF. The DNA of the CDR3 is TGTGCCAGCAGCCCCCGGGACACCGCTTACACAGATACGCAGTATTTT.

The V call is TRBV9, the J call TRBJ2-2; tentative D call: TRBD1 (5 bases). This CDR3 region has 14 residues. The germline V gene encodes CDR1 SGDLS and CDR2 YYNGEE. The ends were cut back, 1 base at V and 4 bases at J, with 8 bases in the middle. In DNA form, the CDR3 reads TGTGCCAGCAGCGTAATGACAGTCACCGGGGAGCTGTTTTTT. It yields the protein CASSVMTVTGELFF.

The rearrangement links TRBV19 to TRBJ2-7, with D uncertain. V was clipped by 0 bases and J by 3 bases, with 6 bases between them. Germline CDR1 and CDR2: LNHDA and SQIVND (reference sequence). CDR3 length: 13 amino acids. This CDR3 is CASSIDGYYEQYF. The DNA of the CDR3 is TGTGCCAGTAGTATAGACGGGTACTACGAGCAGTACTTC. Complete variable domain (other parts from reference TRBV19 and TRBJ2-7): DGGITQSPKYLFRKEGQNVTLSCEQNLNHDAMYWYRQDPGQGLRLIYYSQIVNDFQKGDIAEGYSVSREKKESFPLTVTSAQKNPTAFYLCASSIDGYYEQYFGPGTRLTVT.

The gene calls are TRBV5-6 and TRBJ2-2, with TRBD1 as a possible D gene (7 bases). Germline assignment: CDR1 SGHDT and CDR2 YYEEEE. V dropped 3 bases and J dropped 3 bases, with 18 bases sitting between them. CDR3 length: 17 residues. This chain's CDR3 is CASSSSAVRGDTGELFF. The CDR3, as DNA: TGTGCCAGCAGCTCTAGCGCCGTCAGGGGGGACACCGGGGAGCTGTTTTTT.

In this sample, this clone turned up once. The chain employs TRBV29-1 and TRBJ2-5, with no clear D. The closer fit of TRBJ2-7 to the DNA end suggests the J call may be wrong. Germline CDR1 is SQVTM and CDR2 is ANQGSEA. CDR3 size: 13 residues. The CDR3 DNA reads as TGCAGCGTTGAACTCTACCTTAATGCCGAGCAGTACTTC. Translation: CSVELYLNAEQYF.

This clone appeared a single time. The chain carries TRBV29-1 and TRBJ1-2; TRBD1 might be the D (6 bases). The CDR3 is made up of 12 amino acids. The germline gives CDR1 SQVTM, CDR2 ANQGSEA. V was cut by 3 bases and J by 8 bases, with 13 bases left in between. The CDR3 region is CSVDGGVKGYTF. CDR3 coding DNA: TGCAGCGTTGATGGGGGCGTTAAGGGCTACACCTTC.

The V gene is TRBV7-8, the J gene TRBJ1-1, with D possibly matching TRBD1 (5 bases). The CDR3 loop spans 16 amino acids. Trimming left V 3 bases short and J 4 bases short, with 18 bases between. CDR1 SGHVS and CDR2 FQNEAQ come from the germline V gene. As DNA, the CDR3 is TGTGCCAGCAGCTTCACGATTGGGGCGGGGCTCACTGAAGCTTTCTTT. It yields the protein CASSFTIGAGLTEAFF.

The gene calls are TRBV4-2 and TRBJ2-3; TRBD2 matches at 9 bases. V dropped 4 bases and J dropped 6; count of bases not matched to a gene: 5. Germline V CDR1 and CDR2: LGHNA, YNFKEQ. The CDR3 runs to 14 residues. The CDR3 loop is CASSRREGGDTQYF. CDR3 DNA: TGTGCCAGCAGCCGGCGGGAGGGAGGGGATACGCAGTATTTT.

This CDR3 is CASSQQGNTIYF. The CDR3 nucleotides are TGTGCCAGCAGTCAACAGGGAAACACCATATATTTT. The chain is built from TRBV28 and TRBJ1-3; D is unresolved. The CDR3 sequence is 12 residues long. Germline V gene lookup returns CDR1 MDHEN and CDR2 SYDVKM. Trimming cost V 5 bases and J 4 bases, with 6 bases left between them.

This clone is labeled large (0.1 to 1%). The chain combines TRBV19 with TRBJ1-1; D not resolved. The CDR3 loop spans 15 amino acids. The germline gives CDR1 LNHDA, CDR2 SQIVND (reference sequence). V lost 3 bases to trimming and J lost 4 bases, with 15 bases between them. The CDR3, as DNA: TGTGCCAGTAGTATTCAAGGAGGGAGGAGCACTGAAGCTTTCTTT. This encodes CASSIQGGRSTEAFF.

The chain joins TRBV29-1 to TRBJ1-2; D is perhaps TRBD1 (6 bases). The V end lost 5 bases, the J end lost 6 bases, and 13 bases lay between the germline ends. The CDR3 extends over 12 amino acids. Germline V CDR1 and CDR2: SQVTM, ANQGSEA. This chain's CDR3 is CSVYETGDGYTF. The CDR3 DNA reads as TGCAGCGTTTACGAGACAGGTGATGGCTACACCTTC.

The V call is TRBV6-1, the J call TRBJ2-5; TRBD2 aligns across 9 bases. The end of the DNA aligns better with TRBJ2-7, so the J call may be wrong. CDR1 is MNHNS, CDR2 SASEGT, per germline. The CDR3 covers 15 residues. The DNA of the CDR3 is TGTGCCAGCAGTGTCCTAGCGGGGATTACCTACGAGCAGTACTTC. As protein: CASSVLAGITYEQYF.

The chain links TRBV28 to TRBJ2-7; weak D call: TRBD2 (5 bases). Germline CDR1 MDHEN, CDR2 SYDVKM. V was trimmed by 3 bases and J by 5 bases, leaving 11 bases between them. The CDR3 totals 13 residues. The CDR3 protein is CASSFPGVHEQYF. CDR3 nucleotide sequence: TGTGCCAGCAGTTTCCCCGGGGTACACGAGCAGTACTTC.